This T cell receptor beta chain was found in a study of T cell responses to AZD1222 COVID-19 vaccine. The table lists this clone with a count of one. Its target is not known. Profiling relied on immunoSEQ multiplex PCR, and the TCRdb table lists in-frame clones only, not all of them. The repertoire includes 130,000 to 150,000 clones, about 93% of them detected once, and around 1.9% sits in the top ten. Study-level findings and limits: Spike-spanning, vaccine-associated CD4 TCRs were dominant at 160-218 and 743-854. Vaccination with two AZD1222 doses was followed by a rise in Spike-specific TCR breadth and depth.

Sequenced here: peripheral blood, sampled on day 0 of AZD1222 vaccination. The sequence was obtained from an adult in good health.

The CDR3 is CASSLLAIETQYF. The DNA for the CDR3 is TGCGCCAGCAGCTTGCTAGCGATCGAGACCCAGTACTTC. The V and J genes are TRBV5-1 and TRBJ2-5, with D perhaps matching TRBD2 (6 bases). Germline V lookup: CDR1 SGHRS, CDR2 YFSETQ. The CDR3 contains 13 residues. Trimming stripped 1 base from V and 5 bases from J, with 9 bases between.